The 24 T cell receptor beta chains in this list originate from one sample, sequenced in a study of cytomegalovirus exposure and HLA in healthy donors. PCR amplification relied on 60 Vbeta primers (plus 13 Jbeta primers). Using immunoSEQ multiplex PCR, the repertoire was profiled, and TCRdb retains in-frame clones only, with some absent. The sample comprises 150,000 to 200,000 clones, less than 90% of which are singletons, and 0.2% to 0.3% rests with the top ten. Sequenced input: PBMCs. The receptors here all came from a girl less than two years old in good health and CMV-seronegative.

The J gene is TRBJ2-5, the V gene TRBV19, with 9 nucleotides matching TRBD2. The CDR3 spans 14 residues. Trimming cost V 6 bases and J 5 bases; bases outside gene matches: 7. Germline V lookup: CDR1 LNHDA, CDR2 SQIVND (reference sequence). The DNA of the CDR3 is TGTGCCAGTAGCGCGGGAGGGCCGGGGGAGACCCAGTACTTC. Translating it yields CASSAGGPGETQYF. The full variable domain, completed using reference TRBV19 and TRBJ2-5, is DGGITQSPKYLFRKEGQNVTLSCEQNLNHDAMYWYRQDPGQGLRLIYYSQIVNDFQKGDIAEGYSVSREKKESFPLTVTSAQKNPTAFYLCASSAGGPGETQYFGPGTRLLVL.

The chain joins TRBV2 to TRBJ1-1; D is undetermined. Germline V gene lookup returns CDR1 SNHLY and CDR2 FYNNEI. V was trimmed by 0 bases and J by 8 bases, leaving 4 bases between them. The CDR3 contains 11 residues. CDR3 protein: CASSEAGEAFF. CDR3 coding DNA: TGTGCCAGCAGTGAAGCCGGGGAAGCTTTCTTT.

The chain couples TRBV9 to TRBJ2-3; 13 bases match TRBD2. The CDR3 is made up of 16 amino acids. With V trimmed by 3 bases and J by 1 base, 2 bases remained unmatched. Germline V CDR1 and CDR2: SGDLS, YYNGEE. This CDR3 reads CASSEGTSGGTDTQYF. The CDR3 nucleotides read TGTGCCAGCAGCGAGGGGACTAGCGGGGGCACAGATACGCAGTATTTT.

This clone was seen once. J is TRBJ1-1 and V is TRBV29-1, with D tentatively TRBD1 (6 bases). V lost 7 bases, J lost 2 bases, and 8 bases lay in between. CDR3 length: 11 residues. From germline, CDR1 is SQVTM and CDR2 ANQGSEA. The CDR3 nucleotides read TGCAGCGCACAGGGAAACACTGAAGCTTTCTTT. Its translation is CSAQGNTEAFF.

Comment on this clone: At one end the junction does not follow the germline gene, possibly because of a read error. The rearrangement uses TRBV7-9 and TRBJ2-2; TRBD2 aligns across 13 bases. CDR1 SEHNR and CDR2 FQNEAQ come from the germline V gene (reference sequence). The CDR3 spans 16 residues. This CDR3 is CSSSRIGLAGEEELFF. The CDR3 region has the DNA TGTTCCAGCAGCCGTATTGGACTAGCGGGAGAGGAGGAGCTGTTTTTT. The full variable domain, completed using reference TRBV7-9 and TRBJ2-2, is DTGVSQNPRHKITKRGQNVTFRCDPISEHNRLYWYRQTLGQGPEFLTYFQNEAQLEKSRLLSDRFSAERPKGSFSTLEIQRTEQGDSAMYLCSSSRIGLAGEEELFFGEGSRLTVL.

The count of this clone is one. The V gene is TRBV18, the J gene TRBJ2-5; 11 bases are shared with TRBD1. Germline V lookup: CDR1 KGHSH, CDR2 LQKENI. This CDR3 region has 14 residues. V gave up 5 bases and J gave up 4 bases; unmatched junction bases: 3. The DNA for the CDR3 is TGTGCCAGCTCAGCCGGGACAGGGGGAGAGACCCAGTACTTC. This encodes CASSAGTGGETQYF.

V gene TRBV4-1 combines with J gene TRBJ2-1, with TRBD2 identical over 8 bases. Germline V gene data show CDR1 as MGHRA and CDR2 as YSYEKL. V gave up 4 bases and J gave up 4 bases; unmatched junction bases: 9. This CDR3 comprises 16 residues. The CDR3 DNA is TGCGCCAGCAGCCGATTAACTAGCGGCCCATACAATGAGCAGTTCTTC. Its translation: CASSRLTSGPYNEQFF.

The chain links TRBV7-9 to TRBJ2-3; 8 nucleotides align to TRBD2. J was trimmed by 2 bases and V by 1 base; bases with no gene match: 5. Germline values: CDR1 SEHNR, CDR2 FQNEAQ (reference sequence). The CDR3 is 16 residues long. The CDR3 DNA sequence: TGTGCCAGCAGCTTAGAGGGCGGGGGGCTCACAGATACGCAGTATTTT. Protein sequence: CASSLEGGGLTDTQYF.

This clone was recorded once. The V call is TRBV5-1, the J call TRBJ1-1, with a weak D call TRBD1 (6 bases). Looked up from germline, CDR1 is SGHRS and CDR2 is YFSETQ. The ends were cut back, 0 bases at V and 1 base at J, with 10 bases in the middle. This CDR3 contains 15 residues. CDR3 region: CASSLAGTRNTEAFF. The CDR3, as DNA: TGCGCCAGCAGCTTGGCAGGGACAAGGAACACTGAAGCTTTCTTT. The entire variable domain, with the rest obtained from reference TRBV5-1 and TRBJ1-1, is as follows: KAGVTQTPRYLIKTRGQQVTLSCSPISGHRSVSWYQQTPGQGLQFLFEYFSETQRNKGNFPGRFSGRQFSNSRSEMNVSTLELGDSALYLCASSLAGTRNTEAFFGQGTRLTVV.

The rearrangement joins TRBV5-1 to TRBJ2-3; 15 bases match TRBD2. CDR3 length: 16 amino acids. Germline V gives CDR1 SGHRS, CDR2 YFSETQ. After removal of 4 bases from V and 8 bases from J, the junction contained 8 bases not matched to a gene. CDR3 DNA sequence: TGCGCCAGCAGCCCCCGGACTAGCGGGGGGGATTTTACGCAGTATTTT. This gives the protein CASSPRTSGGDFTQYF. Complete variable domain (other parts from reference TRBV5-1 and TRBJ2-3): KAGVTQTPRYLIKTRGQQVTLSCSPISGHRSVSWYQQTPGQGLQFLFEYFSETQRNKGNFPGRFSGRQFSNSRSEMNVSTLELGDSALYLCASSPRTSGGDFTQYFGPGTRLTVL.

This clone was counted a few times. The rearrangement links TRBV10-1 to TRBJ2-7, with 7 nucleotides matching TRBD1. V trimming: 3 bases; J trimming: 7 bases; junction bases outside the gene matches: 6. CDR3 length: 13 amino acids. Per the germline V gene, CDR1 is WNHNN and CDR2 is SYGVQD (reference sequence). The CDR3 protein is CASSDFDRAEQYF. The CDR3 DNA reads TGCGCCAGCAGTGATTTCGACAGGGCGGAGCAGTACTTC.

This CDR3 is CASSFSRGADTQYF. The DNA for the CDR3 is TGTGCCAGCAGCTTCTCTCGGGGGGCCGATACGCAGTATTTT. The V gene is TRBV11-3, the J gene TRBJ2-3, with D tentatively TRBD2 (7 bases). The CDR3 runs 14 residues. Germline V lookup: CDR1 SGHNT, CDR2 YENEEA. V was shortened by 3 bases and J by 6 bases, with 13 bases between the two germline ends.

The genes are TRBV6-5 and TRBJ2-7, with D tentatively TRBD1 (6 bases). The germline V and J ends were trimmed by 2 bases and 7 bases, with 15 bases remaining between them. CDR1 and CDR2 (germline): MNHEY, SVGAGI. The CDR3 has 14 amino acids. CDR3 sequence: CASSYDDRSEEQYF. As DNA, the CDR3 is TGTGCCAGCAGTTACGACGACAGGAGCGAGGAGCAGTACTTC.

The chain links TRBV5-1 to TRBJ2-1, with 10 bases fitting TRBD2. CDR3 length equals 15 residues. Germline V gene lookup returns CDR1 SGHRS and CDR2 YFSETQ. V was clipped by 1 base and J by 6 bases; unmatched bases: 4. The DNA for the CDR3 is TGCGCCAGCAGCTTGAGGTCTAGCGGGGGCAATGAGCAGTTCTTC. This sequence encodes CASSLRSSGGNEQFF.

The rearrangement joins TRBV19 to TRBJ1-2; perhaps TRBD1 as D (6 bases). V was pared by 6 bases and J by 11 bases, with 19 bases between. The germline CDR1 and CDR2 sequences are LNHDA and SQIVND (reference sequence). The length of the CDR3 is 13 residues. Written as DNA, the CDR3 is TGTGCCAGTAGGGAAAACAGGGATTTATTTTACACCTTC. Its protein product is CASRENRDLFYTF.

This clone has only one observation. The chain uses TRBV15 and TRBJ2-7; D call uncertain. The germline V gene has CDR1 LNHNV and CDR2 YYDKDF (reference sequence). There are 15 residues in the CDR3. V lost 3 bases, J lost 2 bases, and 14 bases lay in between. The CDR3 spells CATSRSNAQTYEQYF. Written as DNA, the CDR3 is TGTGCCACCAGCAGGTCTAATGCCCAAACCTACGAGCAGTACTTC.

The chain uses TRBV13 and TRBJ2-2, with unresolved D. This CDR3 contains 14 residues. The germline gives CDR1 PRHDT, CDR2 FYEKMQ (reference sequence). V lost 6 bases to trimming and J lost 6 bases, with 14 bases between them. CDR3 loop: CASSGLGRAGELFF. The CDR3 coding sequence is TGTGCCAGCAGTGGGCTGGGTAGAGCCGGGGAGCTGTTTTTT.

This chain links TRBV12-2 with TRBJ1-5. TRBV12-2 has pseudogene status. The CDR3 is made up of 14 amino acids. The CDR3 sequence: CASRSGKKHQPQHF. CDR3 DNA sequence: TGTGCAAGTCGATCGGGAAAGAAACATCAGCCCCAGCATTTT.

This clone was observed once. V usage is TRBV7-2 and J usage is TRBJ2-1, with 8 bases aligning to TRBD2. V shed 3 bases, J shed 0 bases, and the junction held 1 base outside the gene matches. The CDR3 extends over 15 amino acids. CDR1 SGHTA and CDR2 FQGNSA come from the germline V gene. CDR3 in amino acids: CASSFSGISYNEQFF. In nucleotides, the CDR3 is TGTGCCAGCAGCTTTAGCGGGATCTCCTACAATGAGCAGTTCTTC.

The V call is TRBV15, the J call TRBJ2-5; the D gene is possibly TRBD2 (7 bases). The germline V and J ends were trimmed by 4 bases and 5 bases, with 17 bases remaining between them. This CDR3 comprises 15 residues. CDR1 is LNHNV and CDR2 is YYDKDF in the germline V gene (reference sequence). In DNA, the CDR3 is TGTGCCACCAGCACTAGGGCGGGGGCGGTGGAGACCCAGTACTTC. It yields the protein CATSTRAGAVETQYF. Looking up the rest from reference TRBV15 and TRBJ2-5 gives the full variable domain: DAMVIQNPRYQVTQFGKPVTLSCSQTLNHNVMYWYQQKSSQAPKLLFHYYDKDFNNEADTPDNFQSRRPNTSFCFLDIRSPGLGDTAMYLCATSTRAGAVETQYFGPGTRLLVL.

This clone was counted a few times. This CDR3 is CASSESHRGSPLHF. The CDR3, as DNA: TGTGCCAGCAGTGAATCGCATAGGGGATCACCCCTCCACTTT. The rearrangement uses TRBV2 and TRBJ1-6, with D possibly TRBD1 on 5 matching bases. Trimming stripped 2 bases from V and 10 bases from J, with 12 bases between. Germline CDR1 reads SNHLY; CDR2 reads FYNNEI. The CDR3 contains 14 residues.

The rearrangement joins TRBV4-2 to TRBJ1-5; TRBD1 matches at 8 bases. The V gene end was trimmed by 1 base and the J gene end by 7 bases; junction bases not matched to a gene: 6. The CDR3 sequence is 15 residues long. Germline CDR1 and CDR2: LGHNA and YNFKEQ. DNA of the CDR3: TGTGCCAGCAGCCAAGTAGACAGGGGAGGCCAGCCCCAGCATTTT. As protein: CASSQVDRGGQPQHF.

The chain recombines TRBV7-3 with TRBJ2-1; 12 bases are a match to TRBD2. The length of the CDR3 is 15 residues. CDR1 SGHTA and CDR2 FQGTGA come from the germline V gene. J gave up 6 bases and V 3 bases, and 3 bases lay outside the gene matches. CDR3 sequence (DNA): TGTGCCAGCAGCTTCCGACTAGCGGGGGTCAATGAGCAGTTCTTC. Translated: CASSFRLAGVNEQFF. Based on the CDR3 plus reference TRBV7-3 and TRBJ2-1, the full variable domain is GAGVSQTPSNKVTEKGKYVELRCDPISGHTALYWYRQSLGQGPEFLIYFQGTGAADDSGLPNDRFFAVRPEGSVSTLKIQRTERGDSAVYLCASSFRLAGVNEQFFGPGTRLTVL.

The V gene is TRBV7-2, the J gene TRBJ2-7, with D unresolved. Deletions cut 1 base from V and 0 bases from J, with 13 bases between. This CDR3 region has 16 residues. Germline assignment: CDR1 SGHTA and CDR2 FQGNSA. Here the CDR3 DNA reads TGTGCCAGCAGCTTAGTTTTTGGCGGCAGCTCCTACGAGCAGTACTTC. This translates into CASSLVFGGSSYEQYF.